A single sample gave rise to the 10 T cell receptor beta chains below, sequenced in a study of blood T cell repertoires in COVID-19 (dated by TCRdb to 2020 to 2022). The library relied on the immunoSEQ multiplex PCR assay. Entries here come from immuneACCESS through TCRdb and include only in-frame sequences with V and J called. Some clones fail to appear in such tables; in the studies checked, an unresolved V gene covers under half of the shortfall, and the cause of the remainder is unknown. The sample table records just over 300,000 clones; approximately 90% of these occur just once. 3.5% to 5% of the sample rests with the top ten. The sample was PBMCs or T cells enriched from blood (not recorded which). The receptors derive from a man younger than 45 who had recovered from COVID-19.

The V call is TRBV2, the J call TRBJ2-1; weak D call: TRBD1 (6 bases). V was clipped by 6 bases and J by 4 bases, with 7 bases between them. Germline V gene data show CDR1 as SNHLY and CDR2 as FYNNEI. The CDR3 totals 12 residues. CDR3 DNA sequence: TGTGCCAGCAGCAGGGGATACAATGAGCAGTTCTTC. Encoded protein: CASSRGYNEQFF.

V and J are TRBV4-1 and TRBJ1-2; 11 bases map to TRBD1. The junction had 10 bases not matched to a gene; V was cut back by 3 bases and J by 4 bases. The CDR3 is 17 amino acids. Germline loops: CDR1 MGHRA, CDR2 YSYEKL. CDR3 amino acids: CASSQELGQGEGYGYTF. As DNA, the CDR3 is TGCGCCAGCAGCCAGGAACTGGGACAGGGGGAAGGCTATGGCTACACCTTC.

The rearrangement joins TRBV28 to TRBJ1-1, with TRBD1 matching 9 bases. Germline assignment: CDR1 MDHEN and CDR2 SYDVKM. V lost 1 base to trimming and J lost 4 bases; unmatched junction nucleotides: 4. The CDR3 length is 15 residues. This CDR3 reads CASSLFRQGGTEAFF. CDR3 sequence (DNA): TGTGCCAGCAGTTTATTCCGACAGGGGGGCACTGAAGCTTTCTTT. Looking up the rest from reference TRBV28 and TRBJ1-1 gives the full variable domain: DVKVTQSSRYLVKRTGEKVFLECVQDMDHENMFWYRQDPGLGLRLIYFSYDVKMKEKGDIPEGYSVSREKKERFSLILESASTNQTSMYLCASSLFRQGGTEAFFGQGTRLTVV.

The CDR3 sequence: CAWSVQLAWGGGYTF. In nucleotides, the CDR3 is TGTGCCTGGAGTGTACAACTAGCGTGGGGCGGTGGCTACACCTTC. The V and J genes are TRBV30 and TRBJ1-2; D is perhaps TRBD1 (5 bases). The CDR3 consists of 15 residues. The germline V and J ends were trimmed by 0 bases and 7 bases, with 18 bases remaining between them. CDR1 and CDR2 from the germline V gene are GTSNPN and SVGIG (reference sequence).

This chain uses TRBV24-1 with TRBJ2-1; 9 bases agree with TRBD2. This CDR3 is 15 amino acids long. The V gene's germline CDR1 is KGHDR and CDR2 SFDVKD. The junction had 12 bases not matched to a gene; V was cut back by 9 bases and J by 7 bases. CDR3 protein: CATGDSGGLLNEQFF. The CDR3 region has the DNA TGTGCCACCGGGGATAGCGGGGGACTCCTGAATGAGCAGTTCTTC.

The CDR3 DNA reads as TGTGCCTGGAAACTCCAGGGTAATGAGCAGTTCTTC. Amino acid sequence: CAWKLQGNEQFF. The chain joins TRBV30 to TRBJ2-1; D is possibly TRBD1 (5 bases). Between the trimmed V and J ends, which lost 4 bases and 7 bases, there was a span of 11 bases. This CDR3 has 12 amino acids. Germline V CDR1 and CDR2: GTSNPN, SVGIG (reference sequence).

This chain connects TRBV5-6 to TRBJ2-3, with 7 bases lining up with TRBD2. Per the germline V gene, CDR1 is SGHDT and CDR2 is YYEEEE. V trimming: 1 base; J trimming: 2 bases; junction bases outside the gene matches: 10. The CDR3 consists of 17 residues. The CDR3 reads CASSLKMGGRLTDTQYF. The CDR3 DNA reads TGTGCCAGCAGCTTGAAGATGGGGGGGAGGCTCACAGATACGCAGTATTTT.

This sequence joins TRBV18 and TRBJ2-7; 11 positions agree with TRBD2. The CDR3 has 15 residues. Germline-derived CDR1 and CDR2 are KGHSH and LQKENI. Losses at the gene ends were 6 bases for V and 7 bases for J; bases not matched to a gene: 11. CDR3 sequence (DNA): TGTGCCAGCTCCCGCAGACTAGCGGGGTCGGAGGAGCAGTACTTC. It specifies CASSRRLAGSEEQYF.

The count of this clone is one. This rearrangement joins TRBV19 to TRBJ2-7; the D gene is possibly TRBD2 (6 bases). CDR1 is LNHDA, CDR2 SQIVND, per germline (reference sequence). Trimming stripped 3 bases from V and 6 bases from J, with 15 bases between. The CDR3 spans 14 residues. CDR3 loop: CASSIRASAGEQYF. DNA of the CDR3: TGTGCCAGTAGTATCCGAGCTAGCGCGGGCGAGCAGTACTTC.

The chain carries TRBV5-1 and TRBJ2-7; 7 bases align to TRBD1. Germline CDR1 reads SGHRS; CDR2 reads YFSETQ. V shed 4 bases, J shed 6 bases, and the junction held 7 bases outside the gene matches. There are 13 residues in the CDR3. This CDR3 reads CASSVPGTAEQYF. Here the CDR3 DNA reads TGCGCCAGCAGCGTCCCCGGGACAGCCGAGCAGTACTTC.